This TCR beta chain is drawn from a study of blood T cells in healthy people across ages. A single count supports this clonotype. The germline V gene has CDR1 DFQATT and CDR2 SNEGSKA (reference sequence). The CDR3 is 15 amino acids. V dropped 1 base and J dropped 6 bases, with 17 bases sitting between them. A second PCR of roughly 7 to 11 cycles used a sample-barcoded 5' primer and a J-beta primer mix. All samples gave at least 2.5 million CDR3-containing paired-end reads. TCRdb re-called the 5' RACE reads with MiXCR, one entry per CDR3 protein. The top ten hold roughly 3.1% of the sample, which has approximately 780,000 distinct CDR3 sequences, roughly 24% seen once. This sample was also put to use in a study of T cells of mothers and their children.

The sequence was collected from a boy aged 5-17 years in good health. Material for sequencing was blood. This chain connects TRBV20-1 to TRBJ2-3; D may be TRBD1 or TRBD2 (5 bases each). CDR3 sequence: CSARVEGSNMDTQYF. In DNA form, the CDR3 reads TGCAGTGCTAGAGTAGAGGGGAGTAATATGGATACGCAGTATTTT.